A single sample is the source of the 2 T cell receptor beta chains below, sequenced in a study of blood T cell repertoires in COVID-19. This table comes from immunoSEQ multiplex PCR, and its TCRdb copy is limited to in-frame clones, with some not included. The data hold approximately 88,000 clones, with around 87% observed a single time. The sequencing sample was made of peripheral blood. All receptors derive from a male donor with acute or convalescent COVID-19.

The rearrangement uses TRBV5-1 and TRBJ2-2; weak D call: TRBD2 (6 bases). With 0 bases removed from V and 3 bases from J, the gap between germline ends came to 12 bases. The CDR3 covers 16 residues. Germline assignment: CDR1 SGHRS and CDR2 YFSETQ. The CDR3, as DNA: TGCGCCAGCAGCTTGGGAGGCGGGGACCACACCGGGGAGCTGTTTTTT. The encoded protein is CASSLGGGDHTGELFF.

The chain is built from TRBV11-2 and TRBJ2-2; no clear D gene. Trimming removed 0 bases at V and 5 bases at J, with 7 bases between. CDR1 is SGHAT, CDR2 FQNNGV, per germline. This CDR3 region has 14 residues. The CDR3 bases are TGTGCCAGCAGCTTAGATCTCCCTACCGGGGAGCTGTTTTTT. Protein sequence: CASSLDLPTGELFF.